The 20 T cell receptor beta chains given below trace back to one sample, sequenced in a study of T-cell memory formation after mild COVID-19. TCRdb re-derived calls from the 5' RACE reads in MiXCR, one entry per CDR3 protein. The sample has under 40,000 distinct CDR3 sequences, 7.7% seen once. The sequencing sample was made of PBMCs or a T cell subset sorted from them (not recorded which). These receptors were collected from a man aged 18 to 29 who had mild COVID-19 (a few samples of this study predate the infection). Cell type and time point are not known.

This clonotype was seen ten or more times. The genes are TRBV20-1 and TRBJ2-7, with unresolved D. Trimming shortened V by 5 bases and J by 0 bases, and 14 bases separated the two germline ends. This CDR3 region has 14 residues. Germline values: CDR1 DFQATT, CDR2 SNEGSKA (reference sequence). CDR3 loop: CSAVQGSSSYEQYF. The CDR3 region has the DNA TGCAGTGCTGTCCAAGGGTCAAGCTCCTACGAGCAGTACTTC.

This clonotype showed up just a few times. V is TRBV6-1 and J is TRBJ2-7, with TRBD1 matching over 8 bases. The CDR3 spans 15 residues. Germline lookup yields CDR1 MNHNS and CDR2 SASEGT. V lost 2 bases to trimming and J lost 4 bases; unmatched junction nucleotides: 7. CDR3 sequence: CASSEYTGGNYEQYV. The CDR3 DNA follows: TGTGCCAGCAGTGAATATACAGGGGGGAATTACGAGCAGTACGTC.

The chain has TRBV5-5 and TRBJ2-5, with 9 bases matching TRBD1. Unmatched junction bases numbered 8, after V lost 0 bases and J lost 2 bases. This CDR3 spans 17 amino acids. Germline CDR1 reads SGHKS; CDR2 reads YYEKEE (reference sequence). Here the CDR3 DNA reads TGTGCCAGCAGCTTGGGGCCCGGGACAGGGTTTCAAGAGACCCAGTACTTC. This gives the protein CASSLGPGTGFQETQYF.

This clonotype is classed as medium-sized. This chain links TRBV4-1 with TRBJ1-2, with 8 bases aligning to TRBD1. This CDR3 is built from 13 residues. The J segment lost 8 bases and the V segment lost 4 bases, leaving 6 bases of the junction unmatched. Germline V gene data show CDR1 as MGHRA and CDR2 as YSYEKL. CDR3 in DNA: TGCGCCAGCAGCCGCGACAGGGGTGACGGCTACACCTTC. Encoded protein: CASSRDRGDGYTF.

This clonotype has a count of ten or more. The chain uses TRBV14 and TRBJ2-7; TRBD1 aligns across 11 bases. With 5 bases clipped from V and 5 bases from J, the junction kept 5 bases outside the gene matches. Germline V gene sequence: CDR1 SGHDN, CDR2 FVKESK. The CDR3 runs to 14 residues. CDR3 protein: CASSSRDRGNEQYF. CDR3 bases: TGTGCCAGCAGCTCCCGGGACAGGGGGAACGAGCAGTACTTC.

This chain links TRBV5-1 with TRBJ2-7; no reliable D call. Germline values: CDR1 SGHRS, CDR2 YFSETQ. The CDR3 sequence is 13 residues long. V lost 1 base to trimming and J lost 3 bases, with 8 bases between them. The CDR3 nucleotides read TGCGCCAGCAGCTTGTATGGCAGCTACGAGCAGTACTTC. Residues: CASSLYGSYEQYF.

This clonotype showed up many times. The gene calls are TRBV5-1 and TRBJ1-1; 7 bases align to TRBD1. V lost 4 bases to trimming and J lost 4 bases; unmatched junction nucleotides: 7. Germline lookup yields CDR1 SGHRS and CDR2 YFSETQ. This CDR3 comprises 14 residues. The DNA for the CDR3 is TGCGCCAGCAGCGGAACAGGGGCTGTCACTGAAGCTTTCTTT. It is translated as CASSGTGAVTEAFF.

At least ten counts were recorded for this clonotype. The chain carries TRBV5-1 and TRBJ2-3, with 8 bases aligning to TRBD2. The CDR3 runs 15 residues. The germline CDR1 and CDR2 sequences are SGHRS and YFSETQ. V gave up 1 base and J gave up 3 bases; unmatched junction bases: 4. The CDR3: CASSLSGGGTDTQYF. CDR3 nucleotide sequence: TGCGCCAGCAGCTTGTCCGGGGGGGGGACAGATACGCAGTATTTT.

The chain couples TRBV7-2 to TRBJ2-2, with D perhaps TRBD1 (6 bases). Germline-derived CDR1 and CDR2 are SGHTA and FQGNSA. V was trimmed by 2 bases and J by 2 bases, leaving 9 bases between them. This CDR3 region has 15 residues. The CDR3 bases are TGTGCCAGCAGCTTAAGTGGGACAAACACCGGGGAGCTGTTTTTT. It encodes CASSLSGTNTGELFF. The whole variable domain, remainder taken from reference TRBV7-2 and TRBJ2-2, is GAGVSQSPSNKVTEKGKDVELRCDPISGHTALYWYRQSLGQGLEFLIYFQGNSAPDKSGLPSDRFSAERTGGSVSTLTIQRTQQEDSAVYLCASSLSGTNTGELFFGEGSRLTVL.

The chain carries TRBV3-1 and TRBJ2-5; possibly TRBD2 for D (6 bases). The V and J ends lost 4 bases and 0 bases respectively, with 9 bases between them. The CDR3 contains 14 residues. Germline values: CDR1 LGHDT, CDR2 YNNKEL (reference sequence). The CDR3 coding sequence is TGTGCCAGCAGCCCCCGGGACTACCAAGAGACCCAGTACTTC. Protein sequence: CASSPRDYQETQYF.

This clonotype was detected many times. V usage is TRBV18 and J usage is TRBJ2-2; D is uncertain. CDR1 KGHSH and CDR2 LQKENI come from the germline V gene. The CDR3 totals 14 residues. Deletions cut 6 bases from V and 4 bases from J, with 12 bases between. The CDR3 is CASSSPAGTGELFF. Here the CDR3 DNA reads TGTGCCAGCTCGTCCCCAGCTGGCACCGGGGAGCTGTTTTTT.

V usage is TRBV7-6 and J usage is TRBJ2-1, with 7 bases fitting TRBD2. CDR3 length equals 15 residues. The ends lost 1 base at V and 5 bases at J; junction bases unmatched: 5. Per the germline V gene, CDR1 is SGHVS and CDR2 is FNYEAQ. CDR3 DNA: TGTGCCAGCAGCTTAGTGGGCGGGGGAAACAATGAGCAGTTCTTC. Protein sequence: CASSLVGGGNNEQFF.

Remarks on this clonotype: A much larger clone differs from this one at a single base, so this may be a read error. V usage is TRBV4-3 and J usage is TRBJ2-7; D ambiguous. Germline V gene sequence: CDR1 LGHNA, CDR2 YSLEER. This CDR3 comprises 15 residues. Trimming stripped 1 base from V and 3 bases from J, with 13 bases between. Here the CDR3 DNA reads TGCGCCAGCAGCCAAGCTCTGGGCTATGGCTACGAGCAGTACGTC. It specifies CASSQALGYGYEQYV.

This clonotype was recorded at least ten times. The V call is TRBV7-6, the J call TRBJ1-5, with D perhaps TRBD1 (5 bases). V lost 2 bases, J lost 4 bases, and 12 bases lay in between. Germline V CDR1 and CDR2: SGHVS, FNYEAQ. The CDR3 covers 15 residues. This chain's CDR3 is CASSLQSGLNQPQHF. In nucleotides, the CDR3 is TGTGCCAGCAGCTTACAGTCGGGGCTGAATCAGCCCCAGCATTTT. The full variable domain, with the rest looked up from reference TRBV7-6 and TRBJ1-5, is GAGVSQSPRYKVTKRGQDVALRCDPISGHVSLYWYRQALGQGPEFLTYFNYEAQQDKSGLPNDRFSAERPEGSISTLTIQRTEQRDSAMYRCASSLQSGLNQPQHFGDGTRLSIL.

This clonotype has at least ten counts. The J gene is TRBJ2-1, the V gene TRBV6-1; 12 bases line up with TRBD1. The CDR3 totals 16 residues. J gave up 8 bases and V 4 bases, and 9 bases lay outside the gene matches. Germline-derived CDR1 and CDR2 are MNHNS and SASEGT. CDR3 region: CASSGLRDRGRYEQFF. The CDR3 DNA reads as TGTGCCAGCAGTGGCCTCCGGGACAGGGGGCGATATGAGCAGTTCTTC.

This clonotype was seen many times. The CDR3 DNA reads as TGTGCCAGCAGCCCCGGGACAGGAAGACTGTTTTTT. Residues: CASSPGTGRLFF. The chain has TRBV3-1 and TRBJ1-4; 8 positions agree with TRBD1. Germline trimming cut 4 bases from V and 13 bases from J; bases unmatched to any gene: 5. In germline, CDR1 is LGHDT, CDR2 YNNKEL (reference sequence). The CDR3 is made up of 12 amino acids.

The sample holds many counts of this clonotype. The J gene is TRBJ2-5, the V gene TRBV11-1; 7 bases line up with TRBD1. V shed 6 bases and J 3 bases; nucleotides not matched to a gene: 10. The V gene's germline CDR1 is SGHAT and CDR2 FQDESV (reference sequence). The CDR3 spans 15 residues. CDR3 nucleotide sequence: TGTGCCAGCAGGAACCGGGACAGAGGGGAAGAGACCCAGTACTTC. It is translated as CASRNRDRGEETQYF.

In its sample, this clonotype was seen many times. The chain combines TRBV12-5 with TRBJ1-2; D call uncertain. V lost 0 bases, J lost 4 bases, and 12 bases lay in between. This CDR3 has 15 amino acids. Germline V gene lookup returns CDR1 LGHNT and CDR2 FRNRAP. In nucleotides, the CDR3 is TGTGCTAGTGGTTTGGTACAGAGGGTGCCCTATGGCTACACCTTC. It specifies CASGLVQRVPYGYTF.

The chain couples TRBV12-3 or TRBV12-4 to TRBJ1-2; D is unresolved. The CDR3 is 12 amino acids. V shed 1 base and J shed 8 bases, with 8 bases lying between them. CDR3 coding DNA: TGTGCCAGCAGTTTAGGAGGGTGGGGCTACACCTTC. Encoded protein: CASSLGGWGYTF.

This clonotype was counted many times. The rearrangement links TRBV6-4 to TRBJ2-1, with 13 bases lining up with TRBD2. Germline CDR1 and CDR2: MRHNA and SNTAGT. With 2 bases clipped from V and 6 bases from J, the junction kept 1 base outside the gene matches. The CDR3 contains 15 residues. The CDR3: CASSDTSGGANEQFF. The CDR3 DNA is TGTGCCAGCAGTGACACTAGCGGGGGGGCCAATGAGCAGTTCTTC.